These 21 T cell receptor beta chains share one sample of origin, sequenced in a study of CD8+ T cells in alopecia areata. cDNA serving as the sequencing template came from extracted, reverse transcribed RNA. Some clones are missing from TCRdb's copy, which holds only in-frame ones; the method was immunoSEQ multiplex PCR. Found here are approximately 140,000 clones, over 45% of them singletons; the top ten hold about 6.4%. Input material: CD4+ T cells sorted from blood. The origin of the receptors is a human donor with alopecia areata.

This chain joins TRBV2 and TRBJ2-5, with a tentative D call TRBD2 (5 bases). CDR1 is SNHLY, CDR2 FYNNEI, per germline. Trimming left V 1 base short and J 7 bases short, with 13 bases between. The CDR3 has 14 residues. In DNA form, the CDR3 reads TGTGCCAGCAGTGAAGATTTTCCCGGAGGGACCCAGTACTTC. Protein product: CASSEDFPGGTQYF.

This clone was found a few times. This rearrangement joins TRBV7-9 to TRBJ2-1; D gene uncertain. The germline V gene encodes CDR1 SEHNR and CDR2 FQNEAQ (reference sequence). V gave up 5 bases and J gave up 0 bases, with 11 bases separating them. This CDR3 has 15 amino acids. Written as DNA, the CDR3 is TGTGCCAGCAGCAAAATGGGAATCTCCTACAATGAGCAGTTCTTC. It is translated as CASSKMGISYNEQFF. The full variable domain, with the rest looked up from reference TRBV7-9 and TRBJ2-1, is DTGVSQNPRHKITKRGQNVTFRCDPISEHNRLYWYRQTLGQGPEFLTYFQNEAQLEKSRLLSDRFSAERPKGSFSTLEIQRTEQGDSAMYLCASSKMGISYNEQFFGPGTRLTVL.

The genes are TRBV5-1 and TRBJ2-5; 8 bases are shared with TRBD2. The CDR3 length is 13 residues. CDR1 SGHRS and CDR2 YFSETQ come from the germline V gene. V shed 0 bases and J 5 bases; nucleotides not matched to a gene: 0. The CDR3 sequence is CASSLGGRETQYF. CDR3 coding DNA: TGCGCCAGCAGCTTGGGCGGGAGGGAGACCCAGTACTTC.

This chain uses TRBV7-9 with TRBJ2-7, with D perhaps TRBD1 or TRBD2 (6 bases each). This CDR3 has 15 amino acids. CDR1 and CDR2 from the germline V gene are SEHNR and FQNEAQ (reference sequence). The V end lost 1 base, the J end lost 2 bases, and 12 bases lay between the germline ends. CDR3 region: CASSLVDGGTYEQYF. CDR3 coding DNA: TGTGCCAGCAGCTTAGTTGACGGGGGCACCTACGAGCAGTACTTC. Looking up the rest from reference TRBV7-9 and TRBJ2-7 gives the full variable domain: DTGVSQNPRHKITKRGQNVTFRCDPISEHNRLYWYRQTLGQGPEFLTYFQNEAQLEKSRLLSDRFSAERPKGSFSTLEIQRTEQGDSAMYLCASSLVDGGTYEQYFGPGTRLTVT.

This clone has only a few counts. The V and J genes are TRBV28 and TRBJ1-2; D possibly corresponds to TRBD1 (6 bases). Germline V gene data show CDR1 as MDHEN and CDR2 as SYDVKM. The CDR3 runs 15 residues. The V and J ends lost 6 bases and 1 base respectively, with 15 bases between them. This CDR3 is CASRLGGGGNYGYTF. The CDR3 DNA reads TGTGCCAGCAGACTCGGGGGGGGCGGTAACTATGGCTACACCTTC.

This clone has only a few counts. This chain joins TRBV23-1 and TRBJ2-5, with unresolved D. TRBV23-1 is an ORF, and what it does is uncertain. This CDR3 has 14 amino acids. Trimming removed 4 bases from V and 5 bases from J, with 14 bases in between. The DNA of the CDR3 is TGCGCCAGCAGTCTCGACCCGCCACCGGAGACCCAGTACTTC. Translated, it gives CASSLDPPPETQYF.

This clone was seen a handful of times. The CDR3 DNA sequence: TGTGCCAGCAGATACAGGGCGGACACCGGGGAGCTGTTTTTT. It encodes CASRYRADTGELFF. This chain links TRBV9 with TRBJ2-2; maybe TRBD1 (6 bases). The CDR3 is made up of 14 amino acids. The V gene's germline CDR1 is SGDLS and CDR2 YYNGEE. V was pared by 5 bases and J by 3 bases, with 11 bases between.

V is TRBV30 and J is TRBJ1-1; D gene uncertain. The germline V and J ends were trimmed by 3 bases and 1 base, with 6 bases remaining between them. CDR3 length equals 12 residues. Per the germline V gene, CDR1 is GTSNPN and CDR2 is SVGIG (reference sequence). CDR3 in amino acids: CAWRYGNTEAFF. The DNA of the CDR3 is TGTGCCTGGAGATACGGGAACACTGAAGCTTTCTTT.

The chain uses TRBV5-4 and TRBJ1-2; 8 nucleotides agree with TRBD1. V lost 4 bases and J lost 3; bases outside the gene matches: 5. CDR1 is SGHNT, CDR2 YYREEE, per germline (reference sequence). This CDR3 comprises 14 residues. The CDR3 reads CASSRGQVDYGYTF. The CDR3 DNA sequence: TGTGCCAGCAGCCGGGGACAGGTGGACTATGGCTACACCTTC.

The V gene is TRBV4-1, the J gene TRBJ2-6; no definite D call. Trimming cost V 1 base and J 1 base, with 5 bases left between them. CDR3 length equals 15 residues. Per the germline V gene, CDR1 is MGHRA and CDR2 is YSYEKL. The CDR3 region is CASSQGWSGANVLTF. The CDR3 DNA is TGCGCCAGCAGCCAAGGGTGGTCTGGGGCCAACGTCCTGACTTTC.

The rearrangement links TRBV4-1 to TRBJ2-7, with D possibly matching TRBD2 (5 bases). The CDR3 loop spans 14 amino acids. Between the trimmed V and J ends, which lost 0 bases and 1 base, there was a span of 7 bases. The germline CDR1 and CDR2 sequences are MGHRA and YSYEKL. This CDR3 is CASSQEEASYEQYF. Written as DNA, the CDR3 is TGCGCCAGCAGCCAAGAGGAGGCGTCCTACGAGCAGTACTTC.

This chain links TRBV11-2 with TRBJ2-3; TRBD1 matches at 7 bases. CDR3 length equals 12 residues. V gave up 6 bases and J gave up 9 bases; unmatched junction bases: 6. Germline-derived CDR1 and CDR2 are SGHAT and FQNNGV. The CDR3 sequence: CASSTTGDTQYF. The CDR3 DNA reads TGTGCCAGCAGTACAACAGGGGACACGCAGTATTTT.

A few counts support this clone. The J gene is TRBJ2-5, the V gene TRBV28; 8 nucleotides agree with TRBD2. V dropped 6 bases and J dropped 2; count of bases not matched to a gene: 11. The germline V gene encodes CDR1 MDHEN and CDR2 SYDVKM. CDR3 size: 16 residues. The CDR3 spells CASRPLGGGGQETQYF. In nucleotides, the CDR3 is TGTGCCAGCAGACCCCTCGGGGGGGGAGGGCAAGAGACCCAGTACTTC.

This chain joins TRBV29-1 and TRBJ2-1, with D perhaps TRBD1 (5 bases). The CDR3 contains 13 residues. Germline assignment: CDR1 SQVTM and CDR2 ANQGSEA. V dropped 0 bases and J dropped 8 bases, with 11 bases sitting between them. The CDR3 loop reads CSVEDGRADEQFF. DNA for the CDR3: TGCAGCGTTGAAGATGGCAGGGCCGATGAGCAGTTCTTC.

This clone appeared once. The CDR3 spells CASSRATYEQYF. The CDR3 DNA follows: TGTGCCAGCAGCCGCGCTACCTACGAGCAGTACTTC. The V call is TRBV28, the J call TRBJ2-7; D is unclear. The CDR3 contains 12 residues. V was pared by 6 bases and J by 2 bases, with 8 bases between. The germline V gene has CDR1 MDHEN and CDR2 SYDVKM.

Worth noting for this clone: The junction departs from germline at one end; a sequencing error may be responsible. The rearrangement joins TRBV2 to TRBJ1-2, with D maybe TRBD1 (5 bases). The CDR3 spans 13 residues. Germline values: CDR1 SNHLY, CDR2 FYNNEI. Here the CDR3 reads CASSEALGPGIPF. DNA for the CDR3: TGTGCCAGCAGTGAAGCTCTGGGGCCAGGGATCCCCTTC.

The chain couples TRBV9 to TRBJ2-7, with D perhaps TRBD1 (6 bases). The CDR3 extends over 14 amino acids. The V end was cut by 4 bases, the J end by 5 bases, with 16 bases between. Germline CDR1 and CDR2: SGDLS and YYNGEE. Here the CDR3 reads CASSPDIQGHEQYF. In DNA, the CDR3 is TGTGCCAGCAGCCCAGATATACAGGGCCACGAGCAGTACTTC.

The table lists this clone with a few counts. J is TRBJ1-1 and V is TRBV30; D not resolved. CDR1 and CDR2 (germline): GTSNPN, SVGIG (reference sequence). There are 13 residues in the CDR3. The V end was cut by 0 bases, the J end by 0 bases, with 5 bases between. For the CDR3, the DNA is TGTGCCTGGAGTGTGTCAATGAACACTGAAGCTTTCTTT. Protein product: CAWSVSMNTEAFF.

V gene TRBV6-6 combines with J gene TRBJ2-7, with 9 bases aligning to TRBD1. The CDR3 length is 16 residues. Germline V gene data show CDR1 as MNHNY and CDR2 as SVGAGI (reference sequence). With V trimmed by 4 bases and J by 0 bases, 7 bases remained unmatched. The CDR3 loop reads CASSLALGQGSYEQYF. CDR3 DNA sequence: TGTGCCAGCAGTTTAGCTTTGGGACAGGGCTCCTACGAGCAGTACTTC.

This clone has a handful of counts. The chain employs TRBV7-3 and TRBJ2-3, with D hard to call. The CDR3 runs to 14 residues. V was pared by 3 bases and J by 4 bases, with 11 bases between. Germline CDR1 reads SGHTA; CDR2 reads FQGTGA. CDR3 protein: CASSFRLAPDTQYF. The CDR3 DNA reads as TGTGCCAGCAGCTTCCGCTTGGCGCCAGATACGCAGTATTTT.

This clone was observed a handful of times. Written as DNA, the CDR3 is TGTGCCATCAGGGGGACAGAAATAGCCTACGAGCAGTACTTC. It codes for CAIRGTEIAYEQYF. This chain links TRBV10-3 with TRBJ2-7; 7 bases fit TRBD1. Losses at the gene ends were 6 bases for V and 2 bases for J; bases not matched to a gene: 7. CDR1 and CDR2 from the germline V gene are ENHRY and SYGVKD. CDR3 length: 14 residues.